The 15 T cell receptor beta chains below come from one sample, sequenced in a study of identifying expanded T cells in peripheral blood. Sequencing used immunoSEQ multiplex PCR; TCRdb keeps in-frame clones, though not all of them. The repertoire holds around 68,000 clones, with approximately 87% as singletons. Input material: blood. The receptors were gathered from a person between 18 and 75 years old in good health.

The J gene is TRBJ2-1, the V gene TRBV27; maybe TRBD1 (5 bases). The CDR3 consists of 14 residues. The V end was cut by 5 bases, the J end by 4 bases, with 12 bases between. Germline V CDR1 and CDR2: MNHEY, SMNVEV (reference sequence). The CDR3 DNA is TGTGCCAGCAGTACCTTGCAGGGATACAATGAGCAGTTCTTC. It encodes CASSTLQGYNEQFF.

The chain links TRBV19 to TRBJ1-3; TRBD1 aligns across 8 bases. With V trimmed by 6 bases and J by 4 bases, 11 bases remained unmatched. Per germline, CDR1 LNHDA and CDR2 SQIVND (reference sequence). The CDR3 contains 16 residues. CDR3 DNA: TGTGCCAGTAGCGGAGCACGGACAGGGTACGGAAACACCATATATTTT. It translates to CASSGARTGYGNTIYF. The full variable domain, rest sourced from reference TRBV19 and TRBJ1-3, is DGGITQSPKYLFRKEGQNVTLSCEQNLNHDAMYWYRQDPGQGLRLIYYSQIVNDFQKGDIAEGYSVSREKKESFPLTVTSAQKNPTAFYLCASSGARTGYGNTIYFGEGSWLTVV.

This chain links TRBV4-1 with TRBJ1-5, with TRBD1 matching over 7 bases. CDR3 length equals 14 residues. Germline V gene lookup returns CDR1 MGHRA and CDR2 YSYEKL. With V trimmed by 10 bases and J by 1 base, 7 bases remained unmatched. The CDR3 sequence is CATSGGPSNQPQHF. In DNA, the CDR3 is TGCGCCACTTCAGGGGGGCCGAGCAATCAGCCCCAGCATTTT.

The chain carries TRBV6-1 and TRBJ2-1; 7 bases agree with TRBD1. The CDR3 length is 13 residues. V shed 8 bases and J 6 bases; nucleotides not matched to a gene: 7. Germline V gene data show CDR1 as MNHNS and CDR2 as SASEGT. As DNA, the CDR3 is TGTGCCAGCGTCGAGACAGGGTTCAATGAGCAGTTCTTC. Its translation is CASVETGFNEQFF.

The chain uses TRBV29-1 and TRBJ2-7; 7 bases are a match to TRBD1. V shed 3 bases and J 3 bases; nucleotides not matched to a gene: 5. CDR1 and CDR2 from the germline V gene are SQVTM and ANQGSEA. The CDR3 covers 13 residues. The CDR3 nucleotides are TGCAGCGTTGAGAGACAGGGCCGCTACGAGCAGTACTTC. This encodes CSVERQGRYEQYF.

Only one count was recorded for this clone. The chain combines TRBV2 with TRBJ1-2; TRBD1 agrees at 7 bases. Germline V gene sequence: CDR1 SNHLY, CDR2 FYNNEI. Losses at the gene ends were 3 bases for V and 6 bases for J; bases not matched to a gene: 4. The CDR3 loop spans 13 amino acids. The CDR3 is CASSETGWDGYTF. In nucleotides, the CDR3 is TGTGCCAGCAGTGAGACAGGGTGGGATGGCTACACCTTC.

V and J are TRBV9 and TRBJ2-7; 14 bases agree with TRBD2. The CDR3 consists of 16 residues. V shed 4 bases and J 7 bases; nucleotides not matched to a gene: 10. The germline V gene has CDR1 SGDLS and CDR2 YYNGEE. CDR3 DNA sequence: TGTGCCAGCAGCCCCGCTGGGACTAGCGGGAGCGGTGAGCAGTACTTC. The encoded protein is CASSPAGTSGSGEQYF.

This clone appeared a single time. The V call is TRBV19, the J call TRBJ1-5; 10 nucleotides align to TRBD1. The CDR3 is 16 amino acids. Germline loops: CDR1 LNHDA, CDR2 SQIVND (reference sequence). Trimming cost V 1 base and J 6 bases; bases outside gene matches: 6. This chain's CDR3 is CASSIVDRGYGQPQHF. In nucleotides, the CDR3 is TGTGCCAGTAGTATAGTGGACAGGGGGTATGGTCAGCCCCAGCATTTT.

The gene calls are TRBV27 and TRBJ1-2, with a possible D match to TRBD1 (6 bases). The V and J ends lost 6 bases and 4 bases respectively, with 18 bases between them. CDR3 length equals 15 residues. Germline CDR1 is MNHEY and CDR2 is SMNVEV (reference sequence). The CDR3: CASRFLGGGSYGYTF. The CDR3 DNA sequence: TGTGCCAGCAGGTTCCTGGGGGGGGGCAGCTATGGCTACACCTTC.

CDR3 coding DNA: TGTGCCAGCAGCTCCTTCGGACCCGAGCAGTACTTC. This gives the protein CASSSFGPEQYF. This chain joins TRBV7-9 and TRBJ2-7; the D is unclear. The germline CDR1 and CDR2 sequences are SEHNR and FQNEAQ (reference sequence). CDR3 length equals 12 residues. V shed 4 bases and J shed 6 bases, with 10 bases lying between them.

This chain joins TRBV28 and TRBJ1-2, with D perhaps TRBD1 (6 bases). This CDR3 comprises 15 residues. Trimming cost V 5 bases and J 2 bases, with 15 bases left between them. Germline CDR1 reads MDHEN; CDR2 reads SYDVKM. The CDR3: CASSLEGTLNYGYTF. Written as DNA, the CDR3 is TGTGCCAGCAGTCTGGAGGGGACACTGAACTATGGCTACACCTTC.

This sequence joins TRBV4-2 and TRBJ2-7; 8 nucleotides agree with TRBD2. Germline CDR1 reads LGHNA; CDR2 reads YNFKEQ. The CDR3 spans 16 residues. V lost 0 bases to trimming and J lost 6 bases; unmatched junction nucleotides: 10. CDR3 amino acids: CASSQDPAGERGEQYF. CDR3 coding DNA: TGTGCCAGCAGCCAAGACCCAGCGGGAGAGCGTGGCGAGCAGTACTTC.

The V gene is TRBV12-5, the J gene TRBJ2-2; perhaps D is TRBD1 or TRBD2 (7 bases each). This CDR3 is 11 amino acids long. The ends were cut back, 6 bases at V and 11 bases at J, with 10 bases in the middle. Germline CDR1 reads LGHNT; CDR2 reads FRNRAP. The CDR3 DNA is TGTGCTAGTGGCAGGGGGGGAGAGCTGTTTTTT. Translation gives CASGRGGELFF.

CDR3 loop: CASSLYRQGYGYTF. CDR3 bases: TGTGCCAGCAGCCTATACCGACAGGGCTATGGCTACACCTTC. This chain uses TRBV14 with TRBJ1-2; TRBD1 aligns across 7 bases. Germline CDR1 reads SGHDN; CDR2 reads FVKESK. V trimming: 4 bases; J trimming: 4 bases; junction bases outside the gene matches: 6. The CDR3 loop spans 14 amino acids.

The chain employs TRBV6-1 and TRBJ2-3, with 9 bases that match TRBD2. The length of the CDR3 is 15 residues. The germline V gene encodes CDR1 MNHNS and CDR2 SASEGT. J lost 1 base, V lost 6 bases, and 5 bases had no gene match. The CDR3 DNA is TGTGCCAGCAGGCTCATAGCGGGGGGCACAGATACGCAGTATTTT. Encoded protein: CASRLIAGGTDTQYF.